These 21 T cell receptor beta chains came from one sample sequenced in a study of human thymus T cells. Assay: immunoSEQ multiplex PCR; the TCRdb copy retains only in-frame clones and omits some. The data contain tens of thousands of clones, around 94% of them singletons. The sample was blood. Receptors originate from a boy under two years old with a congenital heart defect but otherwise immunologically healthy.

The rearrangement links TRBV7-9 to TRBJ2-6; no clear D. Trimming removed 5 bases at V and 0 bases at J, with 8 bases between. CDR1 and CDR2 from the germline V gene are SEHNR and FQNEAQ (reference sequence). CDR3 size: 15 residues. In DNA, the CDR3 is TGTGCCAGCAGCCCGCCGGACTCTGGGGCCAACGTCCTGACTTTC. Translating gives CASSPPDSGANVLTF. Complete variable domain (other parts from reference TRBV7-9 and TRBJ2-6): DTGVSQNPRHKITKRGQNVTFRCDPISEHNRLYWYRQTLGQGPEFLTYFQNEAQLEKSRLLSDRFSAERPKGSFSTLEIQRTEQGDSAMYLCASSPPDSGANVLTFGAGSRLTVL.

This rearrangement joins TRBV6-5 to TRBJ2-7; 9 bases align to TRBD2. Per germline, CDR1 MNHEY and CDR2 SVGAGI. The junction had 6 bases not matched to a gene; V was cut back by 1 base and J by 5 bases. This CDR3 comprises 15 residues. CDR3 loop: CASSYFGGGGHEQYF. The CDR3 DNA sequence: TGTGCCAGCAGTTACTTCGGCGGGGGGGGCCACGAGCAGTACTTC.

The V and J genes are TRBV7-3 and TRBJ2-7, with 10 bases matching TRBD2. Germline V CDR1 and CDR2: SGHTA, FQGTGA. The CDR3 runs 14 residues. V gave up 5 bases and J gave up 5 bases; unmatched junction bases: 6. The chain's CDR3 is CASSALAGVHEQYF. The DNA of the CDR3 is TGTGCCAGCAGCGCTCTAGCGGGGGTCCACGAGCAGTACTTC.

The rearrangement joins TRBV7-9 to TRBJ2-1; TRBD2 matches at 13 bases. CDR1 and CDR2 from the germline V gene are SEHNR and FQNEAQ (reference sequence). V lost 5 bases and J lost 9; bases outside the gene matches: 13. CDR3 size: 17 residues. The CDR3 region is CASSPGVGLAGVFEQFF. Written as DNA, the CDR3 is TGTGCCAGCAGCCCCGGGGTTGGACTAGCGGGAGTATTTGAGCAGTTCTTC.

The V and J genes are TRBV7-9 and TRBJ1-5; TRBD1 is a possible D gene (5 bases). Trimming stripped 4 bases from V and 7 bases from J, with 11 bases between. This CDR3 is built from 13 residues. Germline V gene sequence: CDR1 SEHNR, CDR2 FQNEAQ (reference sequence). CDR3 DNA sequence: TGTGCCAGCAGCTATGACAGTTCACAGCCCCAGCATTTT. The encoded protein is CASSYDSSQPQHF. Supplemented by reference TRBV7-9 and TRBJ1-5, the full variable domain reads DTGVSQNPRHKITKRGQNVTFRCDPISEHNRLYWYRQTLGQGPEFLTYFQNEAQLEKSRLLSDRFSAERPKGSFSTLEIQRTEQGDSAMYLCASSYDSSQPQHFGDGTRLSIL.

The genes are TRBV4-2 and TRBJ2-7, with D possibly TRBD2 on 5 matching bases. The germline V gene has CDR1 LGHNA and CDR2 YNFKEQ. The CDR3 is 17 residues long. V lost 0 bases and J 2 bases, leaving 17 bases between the germline ends. The CDR3 reads CASSQDPRETSAYEQYF. DNA for the CDR3: TGTGCCAGCAGCCAAGATCCGAGGGAAACGTCCGCCTACGAGCAGTACTTC.

The chain has TRBV11-2 and TRBJ1-1; D call uncertain. Trimming shortened V by 1 base and J by 2 bases, and 8 bases separated the two germline ends. The CDR3 consists of 14 residues. Germline CDR1 and CDR2: SGHAT and FQNNGV. CDR3 in amino acids: CASSLGDGNTEAFF. CDR3 DNA: TGTGCCAGCAGCTTAGGTGACGGAAACACTGAAGCTTTCTTT. Based on the CDR3 plus reference TRBV11-2 and TRBJ1-1, the full variable domain is EAGVAQSPRYKIIEKRQSVAFWCNPISGHATLYWYQQILGQGPKLLIQFQNNGVVDDSQLPKDRFSAERLKGVDSTLKIQPAKLEDSAVYLCASSLGDGNTEAFFGQGTRLTVV.

J is TRBJ2-2 and V is TRBV25-1; 9 nucleotides agree with TRBD1. The CDR3 is made up of 17 amino acids. Trimming cost V 4 bases and J 4 bases; bases outside gene matches: 10. The V gene's germline CDR1 is MGHDK and CDR2 SYGVNS. The CDR3 DNA is TGTGCCAGCAGTGCCTGGTCCGGGACAGGGTCCACCGGGGAGCTGTTTTTT. This gives the protein CASSAWSGTGSTGELFF. The variable domain in full, completed from reference TRBV25-1 and TRBJ2-2, reads EADIYQTPRYLVIGTGKKITLECSQTMGHDKMYWYQQDPGMELHLIHYSYGVNSTEKGDLSSESTVSRIRTEHFPLTLESARPSHTSQYLCASSAWSGTGSTGELFFGEGSRLTVL.

The V call is TRBV19, the J call TRBJ1-2; D unclear. The CDR3 loop spans 13 amino acids. Trimming shortened V by 5 bases and J by 4 bases, and 11 bases separated the two germline ends. Germline V CDR1 and CDR2: LNHDA, SQIVND (reference sequence). The CDR3 region has the DNA TGTGCCAGTAGTCCGGACGTTGGCTATGGCTACACCTTC. Protein sequence: CASSPDVGYGYTF. Drawing the rest from reference TRBV19 and TRBJ1-2, the complete variable domain is DGGITQSPKYLFRKEGQNVTLSCEQNLNHDAMYWYRQDPGQGLRLIYYSQIVNDFQKGDIAEGYSVSREKKESFPLTVTSAQKNPTAFYLCASSPDVGYGYTFGSGTRLTVV.

V gene TRBV4-2 combines with J gene TRBJ2-3; D gene unclear. Germline V gene data show CDR1 as LGHNA and CDR2 as YNFKEQ. Trimming pared 1 base from V and 3 bases from J, leaving 8 bases between. The CDR3 length is 14 residues. CDR3 sequence reads: CASSQGLWTDTQYF. CDR3 nucleotide sequence: TGTGCCAGCAGCCAAGGGTTATGGACAGATACGCAGTATTTT.

Worth noting for this clone: Other nucleotide sequences from this sample produce the same CDR3. The rearrangement joins TRBV5-6 to TRBJ2-5; the D is unclear. This CDR3 contains 11 residues. Germline values: CDR1 SGHDT, CDR2 YYEEEE. Trimming took off 1 base at V and 4 bases at J, with 2 bases between the two ends. CDR3 loop: CASSLRETQYF. In DNA, the CDR3 is TGTGCCAGCAGCTTGCGAGAGACCCAGTACTTC.

This CDR3 reads CASSLAGGTYEQYF. In DNA form, the CDR3 reads TGTGCCAGCAGCTTAGCGGGGGGGACCTACGAGCAGTACTTC. This chain joins TRBV7-2 and TRBJ2-7; TRBD2 matches 7 bases. The V gene end was trimmed by 0 bases and the J gene end by 2 bases; junction bases not matched to a gene: 1. Germline CDR1 SGHTA, CDR2 FQGNSA. The CDR3 spans 14 residues.

The chain joins TRBV19 to TRBJ2-5; 7 nucleotides match TRBD1. The V gene end was trimmed by 5 bases and the J gene end by 2 bases; junction bases not matched to a gene: 8. From germline, CDR1 is LNHDA and CDR2 SQIVND (reference sequence). This CDR3 spans 15 amino acids. CDR3 protein: CASSHGYRGQETQYF. CDR3 coding DNA: TGTGCCAGTAGTCACGGGTACAGGGGACAAGAGACCCAGTACTTC.

This rearrangement joins TRBV5-1 to TRBJ2-2; D unresolved. The germline V and J ends were trimmed by 4 bases and 7 bases, with 14 bases remaining between them. The length of the CDR3 is 14 residues. From germline, CDR1 is SGHRS and CDR2 YFSETQ. CDR3 coding DNA: TGCGCCAGCAGCCCACCGGACGCTCACGGGGAGCTGTTTTTT. This sequence encodes CASSPPDAHGELFF.

In this sample, this clone turned up once. The J gene is TRBJ1-1, the V gene TRBV6-4; the D gene is possibly TRBD1 (6 bases). The CDR3 spans 13 residues. Germline CDR1 is MRHNA and CDR2 is SNTAGT. V dropped 3 bases and J dropped 1 base, with 6 bases sitting between them. The CDR3 region is CASSEQGNTEAFF. As DNA, the CDR3 is TGTGCCAGCAGTGAACAGGGGAACACTGAAGCTTTCTTT.

The gene calls are TRBV10-3 and TRBJ2-3, with 10 bases identical to TRBD2. The germline V gene has CDR1 ENHRY and CDR2 SYGVKD. The CDR3 runs to 15 residues. The junction had 5 bases not matched to a gene; V was cut back by 5 bases and J by 3 bases. The CDR3 protein is CAISLLSGGTDTQYF. As DNA, the CDR3 is TGTGCCATCAGTCTACTTAGCGGGGGGACAGATACGCAGTATTTT.

This chain joins TRBV2 and TRBJ2-3, with 14 bases fitting TRBD2. The CDR3 has 16 amino acids. Germline V gene lookup returns CDR1 SNHLY and CDR2 FYNNEI. V dropped 5 bases and J dropped 5; count of bases not matched to a gene: 6. CDR3 DNA: TGTGCCAGCAGTAGCGGACTAGCGGGGGGAAAAGATACGCAGTATTTT. Its translation: CASSSGLAGGKDTQYF. Filled out from reference TRBV2 and TRBJ2-3, the complete variable domain reads EPEVTQTPSHQVTQMGQEVILRCVPISNHLYFYWYRQILGQKVEFLVSFYNNEISEKSEIFDDQFSVERPDGSNFTLKIRSTKLEDSAMYFCASSSGLAGGKDTQYFGPGTRLTVL.

The V call is TRBV28, the J call TRBJ2-4, with D perhaps TRBD2 (6 bases). Per the germline V gene, CDR1 is MDHEN and CDR2 is SYDVKM. The ends were cut back, 1 base at V and 11 bases at J, with 15 bases in the middle. The CDR3 is made up of 14 amino acids. In DNA, the CDR3 is TGTGCCAGCAGTTTATCATATTGGGAGGCCTTTCAGTACTTC. It yields the protein CASSLSYWEAFQYF.

The chain joins TRBV27 to TRBJ1-1; D is unclear. The CDR3 consists of 12 residues. Germline CDR1 reads MNHEY; CDR2 reads SMNVEV (reference sequence). The V and J ends lost 1 base and 6 bases respectively, with 6 bases between them. The CDR3 spells CASSLFLAEAFF. CDR3 DNA sequence: TGTGCCAGCAGTTTATTTTTGGCTGAAGCTTTCTTT.

The chain recombines TRBV6-5 with TRBJ1-1; D is perhaps TRBD1 (6 bases). The V gene lost 6 bases and the J gene lost 1 base, with 6 bases spanning the gap. The CDR3 loop spans 12 amino acids. Germline V gene lookup returns CDR1 MNHEY and CDR2 SVGAGI. The CDR3 nucleotides are TGTGCCAGCAGGACAGGGAACACTGAAGCTTTCTTT. It translates to CASRTGNTEAFF.

The V and J genes are TRBV6-6 and TRBJ1-2; unclear D gene. The length of the CDR3 is 13 residues. In germline, CDR1 is MNHNY, CDR2 SVGAGI (reference sequence). Trimming cost V 10 bases and J 0 bases, with 12 bases left between them. The CDR3 DNA reads TGTGCCACCATATGGACCACTAACTATGGCTACACCTTC. Encoded protein: CATIWTTNYGYTF.